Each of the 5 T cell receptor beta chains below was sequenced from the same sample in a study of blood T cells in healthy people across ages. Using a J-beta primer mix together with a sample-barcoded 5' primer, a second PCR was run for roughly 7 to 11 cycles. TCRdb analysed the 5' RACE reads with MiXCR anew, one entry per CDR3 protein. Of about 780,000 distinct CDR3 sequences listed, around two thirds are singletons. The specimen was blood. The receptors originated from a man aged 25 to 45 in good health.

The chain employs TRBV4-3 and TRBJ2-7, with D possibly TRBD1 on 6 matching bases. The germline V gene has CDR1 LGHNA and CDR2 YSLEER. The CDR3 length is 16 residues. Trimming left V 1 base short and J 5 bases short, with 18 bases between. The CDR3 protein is CASSQGWGQTLHEQYF. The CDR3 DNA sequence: TGCGCCAGCAGCCAAGGATGGGGACAAACGCTCCACGAGCAGTACTTC.

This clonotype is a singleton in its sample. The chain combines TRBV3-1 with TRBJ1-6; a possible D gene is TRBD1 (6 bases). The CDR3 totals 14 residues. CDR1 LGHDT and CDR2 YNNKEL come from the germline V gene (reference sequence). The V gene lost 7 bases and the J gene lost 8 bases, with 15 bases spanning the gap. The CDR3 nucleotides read TGTGCCAGCAACCGAGGGGGGCGTGATTCACCCCTCCACTTT. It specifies CASNRGGRDSPLHF. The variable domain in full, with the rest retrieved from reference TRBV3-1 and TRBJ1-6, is DTAVSQTPKYLVTQMGNDKSIKCEQNLGHDTMYWYKQDSKKFLKIMFSYNNKELIINETVPNRFSPKSPDKAHLNLHINSLELGDSAVYFCASNRGGRDSPLHFGNGTRLTVT.

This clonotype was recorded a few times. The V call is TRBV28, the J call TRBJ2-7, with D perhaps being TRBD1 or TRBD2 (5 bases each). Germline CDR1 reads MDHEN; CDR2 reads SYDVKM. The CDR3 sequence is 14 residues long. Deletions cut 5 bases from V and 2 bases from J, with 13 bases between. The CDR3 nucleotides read TGTGCCAGCAGTGCTAGGGACGGCACCTACGAGCAGTACTTC. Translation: CASSARDGTYEQYF.

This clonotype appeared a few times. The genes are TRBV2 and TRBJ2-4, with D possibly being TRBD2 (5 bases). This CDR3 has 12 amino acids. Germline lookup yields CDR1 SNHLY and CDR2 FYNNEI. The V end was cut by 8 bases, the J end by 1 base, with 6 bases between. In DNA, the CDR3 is TGTGCCAGCGGGGAGGCCAAAAACATTCAGTACTTC. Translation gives CASGEAKNIQYF.

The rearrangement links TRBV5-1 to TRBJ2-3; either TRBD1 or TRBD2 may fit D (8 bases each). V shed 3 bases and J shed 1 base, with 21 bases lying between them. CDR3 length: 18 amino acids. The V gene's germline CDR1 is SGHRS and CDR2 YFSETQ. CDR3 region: CASSSRGRGAQRTDTQYF. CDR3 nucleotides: TGCGCCAGCAGCTCCAGGGGGCGGGGGGCTCAACGCACAGATACGCAGTATTTT. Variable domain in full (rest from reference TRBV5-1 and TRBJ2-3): KAGVTQTPRYLIKTRGQQVTLSCSPISGHRSVSWYQQTPGQGLQFLFEYFSETQRNKGNFPGRFSGRQFSNSRSEMNVSTLELGDSALYLCASSSRGRGAQRTDTQYFGPGTRLTVL.